Listed here are 18 T cell receptor beta chains from one sample, sequenced in a study of CD4 T cells in relation to SARS-CoV-2 and coronaviruses. Their cognate antigens are unknown. Unexposed donor CD4+ T cells date from about 2011-2018, before the COVID-19 pandemic. Isolation of CD4+ T cells took place after about eleven days in culture. TCRdb's copy holds only in-frame clones and misses some; the assay was immunoSEQ multiplex PCR. The data show approximately 30,000 clones, with about 80% seen just once and approximately 20% held by the top ten. Material for sequencing was CD4+ T cells from PBMCs, cultured in vitro. The receptors come from a human donor in good health.

This chain joins TRBV5-8 and TRBJ2-3; D remains unclear. Germline assignment: CDR1 SGHTS and CDR2 YDEGEE. V lost 6 bases to trimming and J lost 0 bases, with 11 bases between them. The CDR3 contains 14 residues. The CDR3 protein is CASIGRVSTDTQYF. The CDR3 DNA sequence: TGTGCCAGCATTGGTCGAGTGAGCACAGATACGCAGTATTTT.

A single count supports this clone. The chain links TRBV4-3 to TRBJ2-3; the D gene could be TRBD1 or TRBD2 (7 bases each). The V gene's germline CDR1 is LGHNA and CDR2 YSLEER. With 5 bases removed from V and 5 bases from J, the gap between germline ends came to 20 bases. CDR3 size: 16 residues. The CDR3 bases are TGCGCCAGCAGCGACCAGGGGGGGCCTAGGGGAGATACGCAGTATTTT. Residues: CASSDQGGPRGDTQYF.

CDR3 bases: TGTGCCAGCAGTTACGCCGTGCCAGGACAAGAGACCCAGTACTTC. It encodes CASSYAVPGQETQYF. This chain connects TRBV6-5 to TRBJ2-5; D is unresolved. CDR1 is MNHEY and CDR2 is SVGAGI in the germline V gene. V lost 2 bases and J lost 2, with 12 bases in between. This CDR3 is 15 amino acids long.

The chain joins TRBV4-3 to TRBJ2-7; 9 bases match TRBD1. V lost 4 bases to trimming and J lost 3 bases; unmatched junction nucleotides: 7. Germline V lookup: CDR1 LGHNA, CDR2 YSLEER. The CDR3 consists of 15 residues. The CDR3 DNA reads as TGCGCCAGCAGCCTAGACAGGGGGAGGGTCTACGAGCAGTACTTC. Its translation: CASSLDRGRVYEQYF.

The chain joins TRBV14 to TRBJ2-1; the match to TRBD2 covers 9 bases. This CDR3 spans 15 amino acids. In germline, CDR1 is SGHDN, CDR2 FVKESK. The J segment lost 7 bases and the V segment lost 8 bases, leaving 12 bases of the junction unmatched. CDR3 protein: CASHPTRGGPNEQFF. The CDR3 coding sequence is TGTGCCAGCCACCCTACGCGGGGGGGGCCGAATGAGCAGTTCTTC. Together with reference TRBV14 and TRBJ2-1, the CDR3 gives the full variable domain: EAGVTQFPSHSVIEKGQTVTLRCDPISGHDNLYWYRRVMGKEIKFLLHFVKESKQDESGMPNNRFLAERTGGTYSTLKVQPAELEDSGVYFCASHPTRGGPNEQFFGPGTRLTVL.

V and J are TRBV3-1 (or the pseudogene TRBV3-2) and TRBJ1-5; the match to TRBD1 covers 8 bases. Germline V gene data show CDR1 as LGHDT and CDR2 as YNNKEL (reference sequence). The CDR3 sequence is 17 residues long. Germline trimming cut 1 base from V and 5 bases from J; bases unmatched to any gene: 10. The CDR3 coding sequence is TGTGCCAGCAGCCAAGTCGACAGGGGACCCCTTCATCAGCCCCAGCATTTT. This translates into CASSQVDRGPLHQPQHF.

This chain uses TRBV3-1 (or the pseudogene TRBV3-2) with TRBJ2-7; no clear D. V was trimmed by 0 bases and J by 4 bases, leaving 16 bases between them. This CDR3 has 16 amino acids. CDR1 is LGHDT and CDR2 is YNNKEL in the germline V gene (reference sequence). The CDR3 nucleotides are TGTGCCAGCAGCCAAGATCCCCCCCAAAGAGGTTACGAGCAGTACTTC. Its protein product is CASSQDPPQRGYEQYF.

This rearrangement joins TRBV9 to TRBJ2-7, with unresolved D. Trimming cost V 0 bases and J 0 bases, with 4 bases left between them. The CDR3 spans 13 residues. Germline V gene sequence: CDR1 SGDLS, CDR2 YYNGEE. DNA of the CDR3: TGTGCCAGCAGCGTAGGCTCCTCCTACGAGCAGTACTTC. Protein product: CASSVGSSYEQYF.

V and J are TRBV1 and TRBJ2-1. TRBV1 is classified as a pseudogene. The CDR3 contains 18 residues. CDR3 coding DNA: TGCACCAGCAGCCAAGCGAACCCGTGGGATGTCTCCTACAATGAGCAGTTCTTC. It codes for CTSSQANPWDVSYNEQFF.

The V gene is TRBV14, the J gene TRBJ2-5; no clear D. Per germline, CDR1 SGHDN and CDR2 FVKESK. The CDR3 sequence is 12 residues long. V shed 2 bases and J shed 5 bases, with 6 bases lying between them. The CDR3 here is CASSQLGETQYF. The CDR3 DNA is TGTGCCAGCAGCCAACTAGGGGAGACCCAGTACTTC. The whole variable domain, filled in from reference TRBV14 and TRBJ2-5, reads EAGVTQFPSHSVIEKGQTVTLRCDPISGHDNLYWYRRVMGKEIKFLLHFVKESKQDESGMPNNRFLAERTGGTYSTLKVQPAELEDSGVYFCASSQLGETQYFGPGTRLLVL.

The V call is TRBV5-6, the J call TRBJ2-2; D is ambiguous. The V gene lost 0 bases and the J gene lost 7 bases, with 4 bases spanning the gap. Germline loops: CDR1 SGHDT, CDR2 YYEEEE. This CDR3 region has 12 residues. CDR3 residues: CASSLESGELFF. CDR3 DNA: TGTGCCAGCAGCTTGGAGAGCGGGGAGCTGTTTTTT.

The J gene is TRBJ2-7, the V gene TRBV28; TRBD1 might be the D (5 bases). The germline V gene encodes CDR1 MDHEN and CDR2 SYDVKM. The length of the CDR3 is 14 residues. The V gene lost 8 bases and the J gene lost 3 bases, with 17 bases spanning the gap. The CDR3 nucleotides read TGTGCCAGCTCCGGGCTAGGGGTGAGCTACGAGCAGTACTTC. Protein product: CASSGLGVSYEQYF.

V and J are TRBV18 and TRBJ2-5; D is possibly TRBD1 or TRBD2 (5 bases each). The CDR3 consists of 16 residues. V was shortened by 1 base and J by 4 bases, with 16 bases between the two germline ends. The germline CDR1 and CDR2 sequences are KGHSH and LQKENI. CDR3 in amino acids: CASSPQAPGAGETQYF. In DNA form, the CDR3 reads TGTGCCAGCTCACCACAGGCCCCCGGGGCGGGAGAGACCCAGTACTTC.

The rearrangement joins TRBV6-5 to TRBJ2-4; D gene unclear. V lost 0 bases and J lost 6, with 15 bases in between. There are 16 residues in the CDR3. Germline V gene lookup returns CDR1 MNHEY and CDR2 SVGAGI. The CDR3 DNA sequence: TGTGCCAGCAGTTACTCCAGCCGGACGGGTGGAAACATTCAGTACTTC. As protein: CASSYSSRTGGNIQYF.

The chain has TRBV9 and TRBJ1-3; TRBD1 might be the D (5 bases). Germline V gene lookup returns CDR1 SGDLS and CDR2 YYNGEE. Trimming took off 0 bases at V and 3 bases at J, with 19 bases between the two ends. This CDR3 contains 18 residues. The CDR3 nucleotides are TGTGCCAGCAGCGTAGCTTCCCAGGGATCGTATAGTGGAAACACCATATATTTT. As protein: CASSVASQGSYSGNTIYF.

The chain joins TRBV4-1 to TRBJ2-7; possibly TRBD1 for D (5 bases). The CDR3 is made up of 13 amino acids. The V end was cut by 4 bases, the J end by 7 bases, with 14 bases between. Germline V gives CDR1 MGHRA, CDR2 YSYEKL. The CDR3 is CASSRPQAREQYF. CDR3 nucleotide sequence: TGCGCCAGCAGCCGACCACAGGCGCGGGAGCAGTACTTC.

The chain carries TRBV5-1 and TRBJ2-2, with 9 bases lining up with TRBD1. The germline gives CDR1 SGHRS, CDR2 YFSETQ. The junction had 9 bases not matched to a gene; V was cut back by 2 bases and J by 4 bases. CDR3 length: 17 amino acids. CDR3 region: CASSLAQGARGTGELFF. CDR3 DNA sequence: TGCGCCAGCAGCTTAGCACAGGGGGCGCGGGGCACCGGGGAGCTGTTTTTT.

The CDR3 DNA sequence: TGCGCCAGCAGCTTCGACGGACAGGCCGAAGCTTTCTTT. Protein sequence: CASSFDGQAEAFF. This chain uses TRBV5-1 with TRBJ1-1; 7 nucleotides match TRBD1. The CDR3 is made up of 13 amino acids. The ends lost 2 bases at V and 8 bases at J; junction bases unmatched: 6. Germline V gene lookup returns CDR1 SGHRS and CDR2 YFSETQ.